Below are 5 T cell receptor beta chains sequenced from a single sample in a study of T cell responses to AZD1222 COVID-19 vaccine (dated by TCRdb to the early 2020s). This specimen's time point label, per the study, means: baseline before first vaccination. What this sample's treatment or condition label stands for: meningococcal conjugate vaccine given as trial control. Libraries were constructed by the immunoSEQ multiplex PCR assay. As stored in TCRdb, this immuneACCESS dataset retains in-frame rearrangements with V and J assigned. A fraction of the clones does not appear; measured against another copy, unresolved V genes explain less than half of the discrepancy, and the remainder lacks a known reason. The sample data list tens of thousands of clones, and 65% to 80% of these were observed just once. Of the sample, about 20% is held by the ten largest clones. The specimen comprised peripheral blood, sampled on day 0 of MenACWY control vaccination. The receptors were sampled from an adult in good health.

The J gene is TRBJ1-6, the V gene TRBV28, with a possible D match to TRBD1 (5 bases). Looked up from germline, CDR1 is MDHEN and CDR2 is SYDVKM. The CDR3 sequence is 15 residues long. The germline V and J ends were trimmed by 1 base and 10 bases, with 14 bases remaining between them. In DNA, the CDR3 is TGTGCCAGCAGTTTATCGTTGCAGGGCGGCTCACCCCTCCACTTT. Residues: CASSLSLQGGSPLHF.

The V call is TRBV28, the J call TRBJ1-3; 7 positions agree with TRBD1. Trimming at V came to 8 bases and at J to 3 bases, leaving 13 bases not matched to a gene. The CDR3 extends over 16 amino acids. Per the germline V gene, CDR1 is MDHEN and CDR2 is SYDVKM. The CDR3 DNA reads as TGTGCCAGCTCCTCCCCGGACAGGCGGCATGGAAACACCATATATTTT. It yields the protein CASSSPDRRHGNTIYF.

The chain recombines TRBV7-9 with TRBJ2-3; 8 nucleotides line up with TRBD1. Losses at the gene ends were 5 bases for V and 1 base for J; bases not matched to a gene: 8. CDR3 length equals 16 residues. Germline CDR1 and CDR2: SEHNR and FQNEAQ (reference sequence). The CDR3 DNA sequence: TGTGCCAGCAGCCCAGGGGGCCCTAGCGGCACAGATACGCAGTATTTT. Its protein product is CASSPGGPSGTDTQYF.

This rearrangement joins TRBV27 to TRBJ2-7; 7 positions agree with TRBD1. CDR1 MNHEY and CDR2 SMNVEV come from the germline V gene (reference sequence). The CDR3 is 14 residues long. The ends lost 6 bases at V and 3 bases at J; junction bases unmatched: 8. Here the CDR3 reads CASSPWQGVYEQYF. CDR3 bases: TGTGCCAGCAGCCCATGGCAGGGGGTCTACGAGCAGTACTTC.

V usage is TRBV29-1 and J usage is TRBJ2-1; D remains unclear. The CDR3 extends over 17 amino acids. Germline V gene sequence: CDR1 SQVTM, CDR2 ANQGSEA. Trimming removed 5 bases from V and 7 bases from J, with 27 bases in between. The CDR3 loop reads CSVFINSWPKLGNEQFF. As DNA, the CDR3 is TGCAGCGTTTTTATTAACTCATGGCCGAAGTTAGGAAATGAGCAGTTCTTC.